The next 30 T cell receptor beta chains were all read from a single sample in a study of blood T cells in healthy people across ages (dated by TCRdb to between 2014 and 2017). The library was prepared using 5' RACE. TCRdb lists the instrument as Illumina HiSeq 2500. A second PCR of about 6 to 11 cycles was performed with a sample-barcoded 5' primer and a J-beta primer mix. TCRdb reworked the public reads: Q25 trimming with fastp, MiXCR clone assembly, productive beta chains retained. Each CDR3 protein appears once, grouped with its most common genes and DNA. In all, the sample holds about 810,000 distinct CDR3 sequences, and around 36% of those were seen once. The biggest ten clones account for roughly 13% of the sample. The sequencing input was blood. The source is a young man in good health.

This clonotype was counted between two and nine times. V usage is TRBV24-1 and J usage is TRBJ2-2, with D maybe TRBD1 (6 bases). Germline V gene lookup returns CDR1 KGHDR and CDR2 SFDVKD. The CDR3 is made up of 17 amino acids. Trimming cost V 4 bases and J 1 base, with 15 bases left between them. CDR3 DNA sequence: TGTGCCACCAGTGACCCCTCGCAGGACAGGAACACCGGGGAGCTGTTTTTT. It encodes CATSDPSQDRNTGELFF.

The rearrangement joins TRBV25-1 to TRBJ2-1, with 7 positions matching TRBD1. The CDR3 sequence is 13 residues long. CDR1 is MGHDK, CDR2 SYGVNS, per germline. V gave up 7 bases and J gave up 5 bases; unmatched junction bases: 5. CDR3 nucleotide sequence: TGTGCCAGCATTGGGACAGATAACAATGAGCAGTTCTTC. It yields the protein CASIGTDNNEQFF.

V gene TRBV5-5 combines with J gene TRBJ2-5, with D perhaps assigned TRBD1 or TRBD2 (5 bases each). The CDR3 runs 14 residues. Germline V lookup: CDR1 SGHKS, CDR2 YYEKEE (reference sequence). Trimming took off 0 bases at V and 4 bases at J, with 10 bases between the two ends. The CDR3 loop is CASSLAPGRETQYF. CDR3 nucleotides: TGTGCCAGCAGCTTGGCCCCGGGACGAGAGACCCAGTACTTC.

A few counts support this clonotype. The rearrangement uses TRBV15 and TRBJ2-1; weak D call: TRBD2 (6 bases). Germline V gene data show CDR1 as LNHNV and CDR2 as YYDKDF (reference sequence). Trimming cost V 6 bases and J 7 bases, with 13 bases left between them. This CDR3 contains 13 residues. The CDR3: CATSSGRKNEQFF. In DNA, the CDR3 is TGTGCCACCAGTAGCGGCCGGAAAAATGAGCAGTTCTTC. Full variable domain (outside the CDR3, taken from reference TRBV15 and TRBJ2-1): DAMVIQNPRYQVTQFGKPVTLSCSQTLNHNVMYWYQQKSSQAPKLLFHYYDKDFNNEADTPDNFQSRRPNTSFCFLDIRSPGLGDTAMYLCATSSGRKNEQFFGPGTRLTVL.

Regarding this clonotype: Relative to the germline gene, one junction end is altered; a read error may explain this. The CDR3 DNA follows: TGTGCCAGCGGCGTAGGTGCAGGAGGCAGTGAGCAGTTCTTC. This translates into CASGVGAGGSEQFF. The rearrangement links TRBV9 to TRBJ2-1; D might be TRBD2 (5 bases). CDR3 length equals 14 residues. The V gene's germline CDR1 is SGDLS and CDR2 YYNGEE.

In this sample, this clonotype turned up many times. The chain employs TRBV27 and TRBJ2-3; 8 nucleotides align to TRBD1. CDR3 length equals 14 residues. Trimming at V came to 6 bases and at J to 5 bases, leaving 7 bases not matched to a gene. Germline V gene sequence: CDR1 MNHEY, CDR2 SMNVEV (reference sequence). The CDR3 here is CASSMDRVLDTQYF. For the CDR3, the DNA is TGTGCCAGCAGCATGGACAGGGTTTTAGATACGCAGTATTTT.

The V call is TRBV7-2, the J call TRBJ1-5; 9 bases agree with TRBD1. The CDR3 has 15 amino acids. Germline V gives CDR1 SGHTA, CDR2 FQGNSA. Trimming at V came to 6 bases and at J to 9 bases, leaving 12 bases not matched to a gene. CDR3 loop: CASSPDRGPRWPQHF. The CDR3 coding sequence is TGTGCCAGCAGTCCGGACAGGGGCCCCAGGTGGCCCCAGCATTTT.

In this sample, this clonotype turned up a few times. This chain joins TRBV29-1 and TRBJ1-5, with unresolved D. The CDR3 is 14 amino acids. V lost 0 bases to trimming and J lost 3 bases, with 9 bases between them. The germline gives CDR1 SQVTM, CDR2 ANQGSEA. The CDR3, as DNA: TGCAGCGTTGAAGATCTACACCTCAATCAGCCCCAGCATTTT. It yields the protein CSVEDLHLNQPQHF.

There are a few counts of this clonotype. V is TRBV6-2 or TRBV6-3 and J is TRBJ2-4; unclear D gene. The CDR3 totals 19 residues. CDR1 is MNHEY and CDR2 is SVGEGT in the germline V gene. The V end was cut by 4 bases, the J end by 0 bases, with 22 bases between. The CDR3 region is CASSFIGRRRAVAKNIQYF. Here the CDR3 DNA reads TGTGCCAGCAGTTTTATCGGACGTAGACGCGCGGTAGCCAAAAACATTCAGTACTTC.

The CDR3 loop reads CASSVISSADTQYF. For the CDR3, the DNA is TGTGCCAGCAGCGTGATCTCCTCAGCGGATACGCAGTATTTT. This rearrangement joins TRBV5-6 to TRBJ2-3; D gene uncertain. V dropped 4 bases and J dropped 6 bases, with 15 bases sitting between them. Germline V gives CDR1 SGHDT, CDR2 YYEEEE. CDR3 size: 14 residues.

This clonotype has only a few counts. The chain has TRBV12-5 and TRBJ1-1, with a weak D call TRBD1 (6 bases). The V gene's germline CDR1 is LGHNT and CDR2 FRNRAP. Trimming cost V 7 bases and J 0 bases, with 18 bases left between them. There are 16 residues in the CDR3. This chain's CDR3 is CASAITGGYLNTEAFF. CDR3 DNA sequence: TGTGCTAGTGCTATAACGGGGGGCTACTTGAACACTGAAGCTTTCTTT.

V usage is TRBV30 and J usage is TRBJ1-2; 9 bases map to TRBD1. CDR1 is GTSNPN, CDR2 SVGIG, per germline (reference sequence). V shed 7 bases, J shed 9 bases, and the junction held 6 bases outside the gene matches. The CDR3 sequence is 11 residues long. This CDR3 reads CASGTGSSYTF. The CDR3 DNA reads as TGTGCCTCCGGGACAGGGAGTAGCTACACCTTC.

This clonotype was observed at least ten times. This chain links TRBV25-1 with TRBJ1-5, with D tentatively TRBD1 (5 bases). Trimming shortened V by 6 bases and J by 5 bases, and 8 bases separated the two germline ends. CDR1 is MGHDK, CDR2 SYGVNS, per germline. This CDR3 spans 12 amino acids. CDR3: CASSLRDQPQHF. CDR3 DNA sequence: TGTGCCAGCAGCCTCAGGGATCAGCCCCAGCATTTT.

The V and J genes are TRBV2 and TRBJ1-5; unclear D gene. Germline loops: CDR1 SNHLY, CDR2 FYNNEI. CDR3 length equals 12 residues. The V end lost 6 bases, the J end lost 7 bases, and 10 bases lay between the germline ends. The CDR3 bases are TGTGCCAGCAGGGATGCGAACCAGCCCCAGCATTTT. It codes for CASRDANQPQHF.

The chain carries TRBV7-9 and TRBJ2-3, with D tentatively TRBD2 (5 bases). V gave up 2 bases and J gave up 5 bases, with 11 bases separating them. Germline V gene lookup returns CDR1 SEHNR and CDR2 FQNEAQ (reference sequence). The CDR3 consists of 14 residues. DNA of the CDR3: TGTGCCAGCAGCTTAAGTCGCGGGTTAGATACGCAGTATTTT. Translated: CASSLSRGLDTQYF.

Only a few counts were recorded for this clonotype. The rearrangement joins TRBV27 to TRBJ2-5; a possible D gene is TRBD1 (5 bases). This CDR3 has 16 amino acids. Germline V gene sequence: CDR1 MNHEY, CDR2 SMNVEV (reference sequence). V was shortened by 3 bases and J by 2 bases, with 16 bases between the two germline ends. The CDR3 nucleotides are TGTGCCAGCAGTTTCCGCCCCGACAGAGGTCAAGAGACCCAGTACTTC. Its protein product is CASSFRPDRGQETQYF.

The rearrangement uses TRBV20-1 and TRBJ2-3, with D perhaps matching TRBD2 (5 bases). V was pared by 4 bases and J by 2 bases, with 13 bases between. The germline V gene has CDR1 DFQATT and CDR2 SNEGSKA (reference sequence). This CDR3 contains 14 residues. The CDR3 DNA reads TGCAGTGCTATTATTTCCGGGAACACAGATACGCAGTATTTT. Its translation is CSAIISGNTDTQYF.

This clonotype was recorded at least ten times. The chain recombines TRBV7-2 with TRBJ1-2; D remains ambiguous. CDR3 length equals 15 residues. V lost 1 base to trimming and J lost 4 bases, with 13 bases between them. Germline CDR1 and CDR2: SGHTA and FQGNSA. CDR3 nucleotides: TGTGCCAGCAGCTTAGATCGATCCCGGATCTATGGCTACACCTTC. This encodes CASSLDRSRIYGYTF.

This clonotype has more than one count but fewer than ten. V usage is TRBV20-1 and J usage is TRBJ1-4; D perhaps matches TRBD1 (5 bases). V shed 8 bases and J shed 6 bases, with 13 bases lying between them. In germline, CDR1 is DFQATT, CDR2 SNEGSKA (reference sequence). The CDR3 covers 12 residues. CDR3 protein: CSFRADDEKLFF. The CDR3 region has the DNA TGCAGTTTCAGGGCGGATGATGAAAAACTGTTTTTT.

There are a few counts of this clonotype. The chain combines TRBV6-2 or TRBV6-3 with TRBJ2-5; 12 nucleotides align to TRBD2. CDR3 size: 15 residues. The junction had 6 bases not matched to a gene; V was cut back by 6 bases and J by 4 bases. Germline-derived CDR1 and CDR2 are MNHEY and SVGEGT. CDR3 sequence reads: CASRPSGGAGETQYF. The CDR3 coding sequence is TGTGCCAGCAGACCTAGCGGGGGGGCCGGAGAGACCCAGTACTTC.

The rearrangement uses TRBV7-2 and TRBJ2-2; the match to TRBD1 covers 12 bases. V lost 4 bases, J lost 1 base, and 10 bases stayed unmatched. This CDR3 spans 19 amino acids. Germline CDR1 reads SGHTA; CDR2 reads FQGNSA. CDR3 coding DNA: TGTGCCAGCAGCTCACCACCCCGGGACAGGGGGCGGAACACCGGGGAGCTGTTTTTT. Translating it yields CASSSPPRDRGRNTGELFF.

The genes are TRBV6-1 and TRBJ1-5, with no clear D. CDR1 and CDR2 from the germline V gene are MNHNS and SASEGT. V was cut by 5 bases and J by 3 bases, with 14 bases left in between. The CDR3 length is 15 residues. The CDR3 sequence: CASSRTSYTNQPQHF. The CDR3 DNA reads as TGTGCCAGCAGTAGAACAAGTTATACCAATCAGCCCCAGCATTTT.

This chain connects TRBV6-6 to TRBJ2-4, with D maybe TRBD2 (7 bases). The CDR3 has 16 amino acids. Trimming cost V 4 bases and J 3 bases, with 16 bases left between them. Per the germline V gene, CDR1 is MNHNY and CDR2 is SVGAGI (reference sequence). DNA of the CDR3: TGTGCCAGCAGTTCCTTAGAGGGGGGGGACAAAAACATTCAGTACTTC. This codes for CASSSLEGGDKNIQYF.

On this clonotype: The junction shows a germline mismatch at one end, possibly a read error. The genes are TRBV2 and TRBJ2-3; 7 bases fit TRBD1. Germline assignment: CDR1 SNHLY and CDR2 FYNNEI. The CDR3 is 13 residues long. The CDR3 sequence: CAISGQGADTQYF. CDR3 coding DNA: TGTGCCATCAGTGGGCAGGGGGCAGATACGCAGTATTTT.

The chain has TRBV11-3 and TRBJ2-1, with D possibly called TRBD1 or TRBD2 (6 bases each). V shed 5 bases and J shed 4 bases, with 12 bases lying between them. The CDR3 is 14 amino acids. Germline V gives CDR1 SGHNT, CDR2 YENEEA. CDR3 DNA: TGTGCCAGCAGCCGCGGGACACTATACAATGAGCAGTTCTTC. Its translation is CASSRGTLYNEQFF.

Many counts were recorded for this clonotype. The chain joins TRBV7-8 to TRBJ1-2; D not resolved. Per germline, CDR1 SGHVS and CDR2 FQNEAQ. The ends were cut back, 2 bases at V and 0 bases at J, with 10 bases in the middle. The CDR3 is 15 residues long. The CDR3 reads CASSLRRASNYGYTF. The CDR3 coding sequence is TGTGCCAGCAGCTTAAGGAGGGCTTCTAACTATGGCTACACCTTC.

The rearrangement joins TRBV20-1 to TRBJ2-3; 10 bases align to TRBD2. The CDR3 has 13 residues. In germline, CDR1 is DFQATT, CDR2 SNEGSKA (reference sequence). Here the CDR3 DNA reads TGCAGGGCTGGGACTAGCGGCACAGATACGCAGTATTTT. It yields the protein CRAGTSGTDTQYF.

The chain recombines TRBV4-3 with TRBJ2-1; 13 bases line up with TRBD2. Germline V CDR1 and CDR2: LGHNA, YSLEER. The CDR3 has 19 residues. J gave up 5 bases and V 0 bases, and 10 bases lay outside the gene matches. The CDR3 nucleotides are TGCGCCAGCAGCCAAGATGTGCCAGAACTAGCGGGGGGGGACAATGAGCAGTTCTTC. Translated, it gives CASSQDVPELAGGDNEQFF.

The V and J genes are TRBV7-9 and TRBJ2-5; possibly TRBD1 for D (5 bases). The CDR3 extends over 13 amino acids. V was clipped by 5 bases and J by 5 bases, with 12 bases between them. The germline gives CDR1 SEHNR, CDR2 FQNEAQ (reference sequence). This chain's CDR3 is CASSPGFVETQYF. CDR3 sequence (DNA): TGTGCCAGCAGCCCAGGGTTTGTCGAGACCCAGTACTTC.

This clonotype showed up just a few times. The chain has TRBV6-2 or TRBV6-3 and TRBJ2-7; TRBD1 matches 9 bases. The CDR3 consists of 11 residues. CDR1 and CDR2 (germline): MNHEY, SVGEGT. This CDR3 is CATGGSLRQYF. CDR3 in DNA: TGTGCAACAGGGGGCTCGTTGAGGCAGTACTTC.